The rows below give T cell receptor beta chains drawn from one sample of a study of response to subunit inactivated influenza vaccine. TCRdb ran MiXCR on the RT-PCR reads and lists one entry per CDR3 protein. The table has approximately 300,000 distinct CDR3 sequences, about 20% seen once; the top ten hold under 13%. Sequencing was performed on PBMCs from blood, taken less than 22 months after vaccination. The receptors here all came from a man between 50 and 75 years old who received an inactivated influenza vaccine. The CDR3 runs from the conserved cysteine through the conserved F or W. A D gene is named only where the DNA matches it firmly. Rows give clone size only sometimes, using once, few, many, or a class for an expanded clone.

j_gene	abundance	v_gene	d_gene	CDR3nt	CDR3aa
TRBJ2-2	-	TRBV20-1	-	TGCAGTGCTACAGGCGGCTATAGGACCGGGGAGCTGTTTTTT	CSATGGYRTGELFF
TRBJ2-3	many	TRBV5-1	-	TGCGCCAGCAGCCAAGAGGGCGAGTTCACAGATACGCAGTATTTT	CASSQEGEFTDTQYF
TRBJ1-1	-	TRBV7-2	-	TGTGCCAGCAGCTATTTGAACACTGAAGCTTTCTTT	CASSYLNTEAFF
TRBJ2-1	-	TRBV14	-	TGTGCCAGCAGCCAACCTCCGGGAGAGCAGTTCTTC	CASSQPPGEQFF
TRBJ2-3	few	TRBV20-1	-	TGCAGTGCTAGAGTTAGATTTGGAGATAGCCAAGATACGCAGTATTTT	CSARVRFGDSQDTQYF
TRBJ2-3	few	TRBV2	TRBD2	TGTGCCAGCAAGGGACTAGCGGAGTATACGCAGTATTTT	CASKGLAEYTQYF
TRBJ2-3	-	TRBV5-1	-	TGCGCCAGCAGCTTGACAGCTTTTAGCACAGATACGCAGTATTTT	CASSLTAFSTDTQYF
TRBJ2-5	few	TRBV12-3/TRBV12-4	-	TGTGCCAGCAGTCTCAACAAGGCCCCAGAGACCCAGTACTTC	CASSLNKAPETQYF
TRBJ1-6	-	TRBV7-2	-	TGTGCCAGCAGCTTAGGGCCCGCGGAGACGAGCTCCTATAATTCACCCCTCCACTTT	CASSLGPAETSSYNSPLHF
TRBJ1-4	-	TRBV10-3	-	TGTGCCATCAGTGACGGTTGGGGGATTGATGAAAAACTGTTTTTT	CAISDGWGIDEKLFF
TRBJ1-1	-	TRBV4-1	TRBD1	TGCGCCAGCAGCCGTGGGACAGGGGGATGGCGCACTGAAGCTTTCTTT	CASSRGTGGWRTEAFF
TRBJ2-7	-	TRBV12-3/TRBV12-4	-	TGTGCCAGCAGCCAAACCAGATTTTCCTACGAGCAGTACTTC	CASSQTRFSYEQYF
TRBJ2-7	-	TRBV27	TRBD2	TGTGCCAGCAGTACTGGACTAGCGGGAGTCCCCGAGCAGTACTTC	CASSTGLAGVPEQYF
TRBJ1-5	-	TRBV20-1	-	TGCAGTGCTAGAGATCAAGGGACGCGGGCCCAGCATTTT	CSARDQGTRAQHF
TRBJ2-7	few	TRBV20-1	TRBD2	TGCAGTGCTAGAGGACTAGCGGGGGGGCCTGGCGAGCAGTACTTC	CSARGLAGGPGEQYF
TRBJ1-2	-	TRBV12-3/TRBV12-4	-	TGTGCCAGCAGTTCCCGTACAGGCTCGTGGGGCGGCTACACCTTC	CASSSRTGSWGGYTF
TRBJ1-2	many	TRBV12-3/TRBV12-4	-	TGTGCCAGCAGTTTTTACAGGGCGTACCTCTATGGCTACACCTTC	CASSFYRAYLYGYTF
TRBJ2-1	-	TRBV6-2/TRBV6-3	-	TGTGCCAGCGCCCAATGGGGGGATGAGCAGTTCTTC	CASAQWGDEQFF
TRBJ1-5	few	TRBV20-1	-	TGCAGTGCTGGCAGGGGCCCTAATCAGCCCCAGCATTTT	CSAGRGPNQPQHF
TRBJ1-4	few	TRBV7-2	-	TGTGCCAGCAGCTTAGCGCAGGGGATGGCTAATGAAAAACTGTTTTTT	CASSLAQGMANEKLFF
TRBJ1-1	few	TRBV19	-	TGTGCCAGTAGTGCTGGGTGGACCCAGAAGAACACTGAAGCTTTCTTT	CASSAGWTQKNTEAFF
TRBJ1-2	many	TRBV7-9	-	TGTGCCAGCAGCTTATCTCATCGGACGGAAACCTATGGCTACACCTTC	CASSLSHRTETYGYTF
TRBJ1-5	-	TRBV27	TRBD1	TGTGCCAGCAGTGACGGACAGGGGACTCAGCCCCAGCATTTT	CASSDGQGTQPQHF
TRBJ2-3	few	TRBV25-1	-	TGTGCCAGCAGTGAATATATATCGGGAACGGGGCGCACAGATACGCAGTATTTT	CASSEYISGTGRTDTQYF
TRBJ1-3	few	TRBV27	-	TGTGCCAGCAGTTTATCCGCCGCAGGATCGGGTGGAAACACCATATATTTT	CASSLSAAGSGGNTIYF
TRBJ2-2	-	TRBV28	-	TGTGCCAGCAGTTGGGCCGGGGAGCTGTTTTTT	CASSWAGELFF
TRBJ2-5	-	TRBV10-3	-	TGTGCCGCAGCAATGACCCAGTTCCAAGAGACCCAGTACTTC	CAAAMTQFQETQYF
TRBJ1-1	few	TRBV6-1	-	TGTGCCAGCAGTGAACGGGGACCAGGTGCTTTCTTT	CASSERGPGAFF
TRBJ2-7	-	TRBV4-3	TRBD2	TGCGCCAGCAGCGGAGGACTAGGATCCTACGAGCAGTACTTC	CASSGGLGSYEQYF
TRBJ2-1	-	TRBV28	TRBD2	TGTGCCAGCAGTGATCCTAGCGGGGGATACAATGAGCAGTTCTTC	CASSDPSGGYNEQFF
TRBJ2-5	-	TRBV4-2	-	TGTGCCAGCAGCCAAGGTGGCAGTCAAGAGACCCAGTACTTC	CASSQGGSQETQYF
TRBJ2-7	-	TRBV4-1	TRBD1	TGCGCCAGCAGCCAAGTCAACAGGGGTGAGCAGTACTTC	CASSQVNRGEQYF
TRBJ1-5	-	TRBV7-2	-	TGTGCCAGCAGCTTAGCGGACTCCCGGGGCGGACAGCCCCAGCATTTT	CASSLADSRGGQPQHF
TRBJ2-7	-	TRBV19	-	TGTGCCAGTAGTATATCGGCTAGGGGCTACGAGCAGTACTTC	CASSISARGYEQYF
TRBJ2-7	-	TRBV28	TRBD2	TGTGCCAGCAGTTCCGCTAGCGGGCTTCCCTCCTACGAGCAGTACTTC	CASSSASGLPSYEQYF